The 30 T cell receptor beta chains below were found in one sample sequenced in a study of blood T cell repertoires in COVID-19. Sequencing used immunoSEQ multiplex PCR; TCRdb keeps in-frame clones, though not all of them. The top ten clones hold around 4.3% of a sample with a few hundred thousand clones, around 87% of them seen once. The sequenced material came from PBMCs or T cells enriched from blood (not recorded which). The receptors come from a woman aged 18-29 years with acute COVID-19.

The V and J genes are TRBV28 and TRBJ2-2; a possible D gene is TRBD1 (6 bases). Germline V gene sequence: CDR1 MDHEN, CDR2 SYDVKM. With 8 bases removed from V and 7 bases from J, the gap between germline ends came to 14 bases. The CDR3 sequence is 13 residues long. Here the CDR3 DNA reads TGTGCCAGCGGTGGGGGCGCGGGCGGGGAGCTGTTTTTT. Its protein is CASGGGAGGELFF.

The chain joins TRBV6-4 to TRBJ2-3; D unresolved. In germline, CDR1 is MRHNA, CDR2 SNTAGT. Trimming cost V 5 bases and J 3 bases, with 9 bases left between them. This CDR3 is 13 amino acids long. The CDR3 coding sequence is TGTGCCAGCAGTAGAACGAGAACAGATACGCAGTATTTT. Translated, it gives CASSRTRTDTQYF.

The rearrangement uses TRBV5-1 and TRBJ2-2; D is undetermined. CDR3 length equals 13 residues. V was trimmed by 1 base and J by 3 bases, leaving 4 bases between them. Germline V gene sequence: CDR1 SGHRS, CDR2 YFSETQ. The CDR3 DNA reads as TGCGCCAGCAGCTTGCAGGACACCGGGGAGCTGTTTTTT. It yields the protein CASSLQDTGELFF.

V usage is TRBV7-3 and J usage is TRBJ1-1; the D gene is possibly TRBD1 (5 bases). CDR3 length equals 15 residues. The germline V gene has CDR1 SGHTA and CDR2 FQGTGA. Trimming took 2 bases from V and 4 from J, leaving 14 bases between them. CDR3 in DNA: TGTGCCAGCAGCTTATATGGGGGGATGAGCACTGAAGCTTTCTTT. It is translated as CASSLYGGMSTEAFF.

The V call is TRBV27, the J call TRBJ2-7; no definite D call. The CDR3 totals 14 residues. The germline V and J ends were trimmed by 8 bases and 3 bases, with 17 bases remaining between them. Germline loops: CDR1 MNHEY, CDR2 SMNVEV (reference sequence). The CDR3 sequence: CASGWLGAHYEQYF. CDR3 in DNA: TGTGCCAGCGGGTGGTTGGGCGCACACTACGAGCAGTACTTC.

Regarding this clone: Its ends do not fully match the called genes, so a read error is possible. The CDR3 sequence is CASSPRLAGDEQFF. The CDR3 DNA reads as TGTGCTAGCAGCCCAAGACTAGCGGGAGATGAGCAGTTCTTC. This sequence joins TRBV7-7 and TRBJ2-1; 12 bases map to TRBD2. Germline CDR1 and CDR2: SSHAT and FNYEAQ (reference sequence). The CDR3 length is 14 residues.

This chain links TRBV12-5 with TRBJ1-1; 8 bases line up with TRBD1. Looked up from germline, CDR1 is LGHNT and CDR2 is FRNRAP. J gave up 4 bases and V 10 bases, and 5 bases lay outside the gene matches. The CDR3 is 12 residues long. CDR3 coding DNA: TGTGCTACTCAACAGGGGGGCACTGAAGCTTTCTTT. Translating gives CATQQGGTEAFF. The full variable domain, completed using reference TRBV12-5 and TRBJ1-1, is DARVTQTPRHKVTEMGQEVTMRCQPILGHNTVFWYRQTMMQGLELLAYFRNRAPLDDSGMPKDRFSAEMPDATLATLKIQPSEPRDSAVYFCATQQGGTEAFFGQGTRLTVV.

J is TRBJ1-4 and V is TRBV19, with D unclear. Trimming removed 3 bases from V and 5 bases from J, with 10 bases in between. The CDR3 is 14 residues long. Germline CDR1 LNHDA, CDR2 SQIVND (reference sequence). The CDR3 DNA is TGTGCCAGTAGTATCCGCGCCCCGAATGAAAAACTGTTTTTT. It specifies CASSIRAPNEKLFF.

The gene calls are TRBV5-1 and TRBJ1-1, with TRBD1 identical over 10 bases. The CDR3 length is 17 residues. Germline V gene lookup returns CDR1 SGHRS and CDR2 YFSETQ. Trimming cost V 4 bases and J 0 bases; bases outside gene matches: 9. As DNA, the CDR3 is TGCGCCAGCAGCCCCGGGACAGGGGCCTACATGAACACTGAAGCTTTCTTT. It encodes CASSPGTGAYMNTEAFF.

This chain uses TRBV18 with TRBJ2-5, with D possibly TRBD2 on 6 matching bases. Germline CDR1 reads KGHSH; CDR2 reads LQKENI. Trimming took off 2 bases at V and 3 bases at J, with 7 bases between the two ends. The length of the CDR3 is 13 residues. CDR3 DNA: TGTGCCAGCTCACCAGGAGGGAAAGAGACCCAGTACTTC. It translates to CASSPGGKETQYF.

The V gene is TRBV24-1, the J gene TRBJ2-1, with D perhaps TRBD2 (6 bases). Trimming removed 5 bases at V and 7 bases at J, with 14 bases between. This CDR3 region has 14 residues. The germline V gene encodes CDR1 KGHDR and CDR2 SFDVKD. The CDR3 region is CATSVALEGNEQFF. CDR3 in DNA: TGTGCCACCAGTGTCGCGTTGGAGGGGAATGAGCAGTTCTTC.

The gene calls are TRBV3-1 (or the pseudogene TRBV3-2) and TRBJ1-1; TRBD1 matches 11 bases. The germline V gene encodes CDR1 LGHDT and CDR2 YNNKEL (reference sequence). The CDR3 runs 14 residues. V lost 6 bases, J lost 4 bases, and 4 bases stayed unmatched. CDR3: CASSRTGGTTEAFF. The CDR3 DNA reads TGTGCCAGCAGTCGGACAGGGGGCACCACTGAAGCTTTCTTT.

The rearrangement joins TRBV14 to TRBJ1-3; D unresolved. Germline-derived CDR1 and CDR2 are SGHDN and FVKESK. The CDR3 runs 13 residues. The V and J ends lost 4 bases and 4 bases respectively, with 8 bases between them. CDR3 DNA: TGTGCCAGCAGCCCGCTCGGGGGAAACACCATATATTTT. It specifies CASSPLGGNTIYF.

The V and J genes are TRBV20-1 and TRBJ2-3, with D tentatively TRBD2 (6 bases). This CDR3 contains 15 residues. V was pared by 3 bases and J by 4 bases, with 17 bases between. Germline CDR1 is DFQATT and CDR2 is SNEGSKA (reference sequence). CDR3 sequence (DNA): TGCAGTGCTAGTTGGGCGGGGACCGAGGCAGATACGCAGTATTTT. As protein: CSASWAGTEADTQYF.

The gene calls are TRBV7-9 and TRBJ2-1, with 10 bases that match TRBD2. The CDR3 is made up of 15 amino acids. V was pared by 4 bases and J by 5 bases, with 5 bases of the junction left unmatched. Germline CDR1 SEHNR, CDR2 FQNEAQ (reference sequence). The CDR3 region is CASSSLAGGNNEQFF. The CDR3 nucleotides read TGTGCCAGCAGCTCGTTAGCGGGAGGCAACAATGAGCAGTTCTTC.

This rearrangement joins TRBV27 to TRBJ1-2; perhaps TRBD1 as D (5 bases). Germline lookup yields CDR1 MNHEY and CDR2 SMNVEV (reference sequence). The CDR3 is 17 residues long. The V gene lost 0 bases and the J gene lost 7 bases, with 21 bases spanning the gap. In nucleotides, the CDR3 is TGTGCCAGCAGTTTATCGCGGAAAGGACATCGGTTCGGTGGCTACACCTTC. It encodes CASSLSRKGHRFGGYTF.

The count of this clone is one. This chain links TRBV6-5 with TRBJ1-5, with 7 bases matching TRBD1. The ends lost 7 bases at V and 2 bases at J; junction bases unmatched: 2. The CDR3 spans 13 residues. Per the germline V gene, CDR1 is MNHEY and CDR2 is SVGAGI. DNA of the CDR3: TGTGCCAGCATAGACAGGGGCAATCAGCCCCAGCATTTT. It translates to CASIDRGNQPQHF.

The gene calls are TRBV7-9 and TRBJ2-1; tentative D call: TRBD1 (6 bases). V lost 6 bases to trimming and J lost 9 bases, with 15 bases between them. This CDR3 is 13 amino acids long. CDR1 is SEHNR and CDR2 is FQNEAQ in the germline V gene (reference sequence). The CDR3 loop is CASSPAGASEQFF. The CDR3 bases are TGTGCCAGCAGTCCTGCAGGGGCAAGTGAGCAGTTCTTC. Full variable domain (rest looked up from reference TRBV7-9 and TRBJ2-1): DTGVSQNPRHKITKRGQNVTFRCDPISEHNRLYWYRQTLGQGPEFLTYFQNEAQLEKSRLLSDRFSAERPKGSFSTLEIQRTEQGDSAMYLCASSPAGASEQFFGPGTRLTVL.

CDR3 sequence reads: CASSPGYEPQHF. The CDR3 region has the DNA TGTGCCAGCAGCCCAGGGTACGAGCCCCAGCATTTT. The chain carries TRBV27 and TRBJ1-5; TRBD1 is a possible D gene (5 bases). V lost 6 bases and J 8 bases, leaving 11 bases between the germline ends. Germline V lookup: CDR1 MNHEY, CDR2 SMNVEV (reference sequence). The CDR3 runs to 12 residues.

This clone was seen once. This chain joins TRBV28 and TRBJ1-2, with D perhaps matching TRBD1 (5 bases). The V gene lost 3 bases and the J gene lost 5 bases, with 13 bases spanning the gap. The CDR3 consists of 14 residues. Germline-derived CDR1 and CDR2 are MDHEN and SYDVKM. The CDR3 region has the DNA TGTGCCAGCAGTTTTGCAGGGTTCCTTTATGGCTACACCTTC. This sequence encodes CASSFAGFLYGYTF.

This chain uses TRBV5-4 with TRBJ1-1, with TRBD1 matching over 10 bases. Germline V gene sequence: CDR1 SGHNT, CDR2 YYREEE (reference sequence). The V gene end was trimmed by 5 bases and the J gene end by 1 base; junction bases not matched to a gene: 8. This CDR3 contains 16 residues. CDR3 coding DNA: TGTGCCAGCAGAACCGGGACAGGGGCTACGAACACTGAAGCTTTCTTT. Its protein is CASRTGTGATNTEAFF.

This clone has just a few counts. The chain recombines TRBV2 with TRBJ2-3; TRBD1 aligns across 8 bases. The junction had 5 bases not matched to a gene; V was cut back by 0 bases and J by 3 bases. The CDR3 totals 16 residues. Germline V gene data show CDR1 as SNHLY and CDR2 as FYNNEI. The CDR3 protein is CASSEAGQGRTDTQYF. CDR3 coding DNA: TGTGCCAGCAGTGAAGCTGGACAGGGTAGGACAGATACGCAGTATTTT.

The chain joins TRBV28 to TRBJ1-5; the D is unclear. CDR1 MDHEN and CDR2 SYDVKM come from the germline V gene. V lost 6 bases and J 6 bases, leaving 15 bases between the germline ends. This CDR3 spans 14 amino acids. The CDR3 spells CASSPAQAGQPQHF. The CDR3 nucleotides are TGTGCCAGCAGCCCGGCCCAGGCGGGTCAGCCCCAGCATTTT.

The chain has TRBV5-6 and TRBJ1-2; 7 bases align to TRBD1. Looked up from germline, CDR1 is SGHDT and CDR2 is YYEEEE. The V segment lost 0 bases and the J segment 0 bases; nucleotides outside the gene matches: 2. This CDR3 spans 15 amino acids. The CDR3 nucleotides read TGTGCCAGCAGCTTGGCCAGGGGGGCTAACTATGGCTACACCTTC. Residues: CASSLARGANYGYTF.

With respect to this clone: Other DNA sequences within the sample encode an identical CDR3. The chain uses TRBV28 and TRBJ2-7; D remains ambiguous. Trimming stripped 3 bases from V and 2 bases from J, with 5 bases between. The CDR3 loop spans 12 amino acids. Germline CDR1 MDHEN, CDR2 SYDVKM. The DNA of the CDR3 is TGTGCCAGCAGTTTGGCCGCCTACGAGCAGTACTTC. Its translation is CASSLAAYEQYF.

The V call is TRBV4-1, the J call TRBJ2-3; D is ambiguous. This CDR3 is built from 16 residues. V shed 4 bases and J shed 1 base, with 15 bases lying between them. CDR1 is MGHRA and CDR2 is YSYEKL in the germline V gene. The CDR3 DNA is TGCGCCAGCAGCCTAACCGACTCACCCGGCACAGATACGCAGTATTTT. This codes for CASSLTDSPGTDTQYF.

V is TRBV6-5 and J is TRBJ1-1; D remains ambiguous. CDR1 is MNHEY, CDR2 SVGAGI, per germline. This CDR3 is built from 13 residues. Between the trimmed V and J ends, which lost 0 bases and 10 bases, there was a span of 12 bases. As DNA, the CDR3 is TGTGCCAGCAGTTACTCGAGTGCCCGAACAGCTTTCTTT. It codes for CASSYSSARTAFF.

This chain uses TRBV11-2 with TRBJ1-4, with D unclear. CDR1 and CDR2 from the germline V gene are SGHAT and FQNNGV. This CDR3 contains 15 residues. The ends were cut back, 6 bases at V and 7 bases at J, with 18 bases in the middle. The CDR3 nucleotides are TGTGCCAGCAGTTCGGTACGGGGTTTAGCTGAAAAACTGTTTTTT. It codes for CASSSVRGLAEKLFF.

V gene TRBV29-1 combines with J gene TRBJ1-3; D remains ambiguous. The CDR3 has 13 residues. Trimming removed 4 bases from V and 4 bases from J, with 11 bases in between. Per the germline V gene, CDR1 is SQVTM and CDR2 is ANQGSEA. The CDR3 here is CSVGSGLGNTIYF. CDR3 sequence (DNA): TGCAGCGTTGGGAGCGGACTCGGAAACACCATATATTTT.

J is TRBJ2-2 and V is TRBV6-5; tentatively, D is TRBD1 (6 bases). The CDR3 totals 15 residues. The V end was cut by 2 bases, the J end by 7 bases, with 14 bases between. Germline loops: CDR1 MNHEY, CDR2 SVGAGI. This chain's CDR3 is CASSYADRPDGELFF. The CDR3 nucleotides read TGTGCCAGCAGTTACGCCGACAGGCCTGACGGGGAGCTGTTTTTT.